This entry lists 12 T cell receptor beta chains sequenced from one sample in a study of blood T cell repertoires in COVID-19. Sequencing used immunoSEQ multiplex PCR; TCRdb keeps in-frame clones, though not all of them. The sample lists a few hundred thousand clones, 75% to 90% occurring once. Input material: PBMCs or T cells enriched from blood (not recorded which). These TCRs come from a woman aged 40 to 50 who had recovered from COVID-19.

This clone was counted once. CDR3 residues: CASRVTSGGKETQYF. For the CDR3, the DNA is TGTGCCAGCAGGGTGACTAGCGGGGGTAAAGAGACCCAGTACTTC. This chain links TRBV28 with TRBJ2-5; TRBD2 aligns across 12 bases. Germline assignment: CDR1 MDHEN and CDR2 SYDVKM. The CDR3 loop spans 15 amino acids. The V and J ends lost 6 bases and 3 bases, in that order; junction bases with no gene match: 5.

The chain uses TRBV28 and TRBJ2-7; TRBD2 matches 14 bases. This CDR3 contains 18 residues. From germline, CDR1 is MDHEN and CDR2 SYDVKM. The ends lost 3 bases at V and 3 bases at J; junction bases unmatched: 10. CDR3 in amino acids: CASSFHGLAGGSHYEQYF. The CDR3 DNA sequence: TGTGCCAGCAGTTTCCATGGACTAGCGGGGGGCTCCCACTACGAGCAGTACTTC. Complete variable domain (other parts from reference TRBV28 and TRBJ2-7): DVKVTQSSRYLVKRTGEKVFLECVQDMDHENMFWYRQDPGLGLRLIYFSYDVKMKEKGDIPEGYSVSREKKERFSLILESASTNQTSMYLCASSFHGLAGGSHYEQYFGPGTRLTVT.

About this clone itself: Germline and junction disagree at one end, which may indicate a read error. J is TRBJ1-2 and V is TRBV6-1; D might be TRBD1 (5 bases). In germline, CDR1 is MNHNS, CDR2 SASEGT. This CDR3 comprises 14 residues. CDR3 region: CASSKAGRNYGYTF. The CDR3 DNA sequence: TGTGCCAGCAGTAAAGCAGGGAGGAACTATGGCTACACCTTC.

This clone was recorded a few times. The sample has other DNA sequences that encode this CDR3 too. The rearrangement links TRBV12-3 or TRBV12-4 to TRBJ1-1; unclear D gene. The CDR3 runs to 11 residues. Between the trimmed V and J ends, which lost 4 bases and 6 bases, there was a span of 6 bases. This chain's CDR3 is CASSSLSEAFF. CDR3 nucleotides: TGTGCCAGCAGTTCTCTCTCTGAAGCTTTCTTT.

This chain uses TRBV21-1 with TRBJ2-2; the table's D gene call, TRBD2, was not cross checked with the DNA. TRBV21-1 is a recognized pseudogene. CDR3 size: 16 residues. The CDR3 sequence: CASNEEASDNTGELFF. The DNA of the CDR3 is TGTGCCAGCAACGAGGAGGCTAGCGATAACACCGGGGAGCTGTTTTTT.

This clone was recorded only once. The chain joins TRBV7-2 to TRBJ2-5, with 9 bases lining up with TRBD2. The V gene end was trimmed by 1 base and the J gene end by 5 bases; junction bases not matched to a gene: 11. The CDR3 totals 17 residues. Germline V gives CDR1 SGHTA, CDR2 FQGNSA. As DNA, the CDR3 is TGTGCCAGCAGCTTAGGTGTGCGGGAGGGCCTTCGGGAGACCCAGTACTTC. Amino acids: CASSLGVREGLRETQYF.

The chain uses TRBV3-1 (or the pseudogene TRBV3-2) and TRBJ2-1; 11 bases align to TRBD2. This CDR3 spans 16 amino acids. CDR1 and CDR2 (germline): LGHDT, YNNKEL (reference sequence). Trimming cost V 1 base and J 5 bases; bases outside gene matches: 4. The CDR3 reads CASSQAPSGGHNEQFF. DNA of the CDR3: TGTGCCAGCAGCCAAGCTCCTAGCGGGGGGCACAATGAGCAGTTCTTC.

The chain is built from TRBV27 and TRBJ1-5, with D possibly TRBD1 on 5 matching bases. The CDR3 is 14 amino acids. Trimming took off 6 bases at V and 0 bases at J, with 9 bases between the two ends. CDR1 is MNHEY, CDR2 SMNVEV, per germline (reference sequence). DNA of the CDR3: TGTGCCAGCAGGGACACTGATAGCAATCAGCCCCAGCATTTT. Amino acids: CASRDTDSNQPQHF.

The DNA for the CDR3 is TGCGCCAGCAGGGCAGCGGGGCACAATGAGCAGTTCTTC. Protein product: CASRAAGHNEQFF. The chain is built from TRBV10-2 and TRBJ2-1; 7 bases align to TRBD2. Germline V CDR1 and CDR2: WSHSY, SAAADI. CDR3 size: 13 residues. V dropped 6 bases and J dropped 5; count of bases not matched to a gene: 4.

This sequence joins TRBV4-2 and TRBJ2-2; 11 nucleotides align to TRBD2. CDR1 is LGHNA, CDR2 YNFKEQ, per germline. This CDR3 has 14 amino acids. With 7 bases clipped from V and 5 bases from J, the junction kept 3 bases outside the gene matches. CDR3 sequence: CASKGTSGTGELFF. For the CDR3, the DNA is TGTGCCAGCAAGGGGACTAGCGGAACCGGGGAGCTGTTTTTT.

The chain joins TRBV11-3 to TRBJ2-1; 7 nucleotides align to TRBD2. The V segment lost 5 bases and the J segment 8 bases; nucleotides outside the gene matches: 12. Germline-derived CDR1 and CDR2 are SGHNT and YENEEA. This CDR3 spans 15 amino acids. The CDR3 is CASSPSGKGDHEQFF. CDR3 nucleotides: TGTGCCAGCAGCCCCAGCGGGAAAGGAGACCATGAGCAGTTCTTC. Drawing the rest from reference TRBV11-3 and TRBJ2-1, the complete variable domain is EAGVVQSPRYKIIEKKQPVAFWCNPISGHNTLYWYLQNLGQGPELLIRYENEEAVDDSQLPKDRFSAERLKGVDSTLKIQPAELGDSAVYLCASSPSGKGDHEQFFGPGTRLTVL.

CDR3 sequence reads: CASSFGLANTGELFF. The CDR3 nucleotides read TGTGCCAGCAGCTTTGGACTAGCTAACACCGGGGAGCTGTTTTTT. The chain links TRBV11-2 to TRBJ2-2, with 8 positions matching TRBD2. CDR1 is SGHAT, CDR2 FQNNGV, per germline. With 3 bases clipped from V and 2 bases from J, the junction kept 2 bases outside the gene matches. This CDR3 spans 15 amino acids.